This TCR beta chain was recovered during a study of tumor T cells in aggressive B-cell lymphoma (dated by TCRdb to the late 2010s). The CDR3 goes from the cysteine to the phenylalanine over 12 residues. The sequence is cut down to CDR3 DNA, 36 bases in frame from base 1. V and J are trimmed by 5 bases and 6 bases, and the gene matches miss 4 bases of the junction. The germline V gene provides CDR1 SGHDT and CDR2 YYEEEE. The library came from the immunoSEQ multiplex PCR assay. The clones in this table, taken by TCRdb from immuneACCESS, are in-frame only. Not every clone is retained; where verified, under half of the shortfall comes from an unresolved V gene, and the cause of the rest is unknown. Counted in this sample were 10,000 or so clones; around 90% of them appeared once. Clones ranked in the top ten supply about 2.9% of the sample. Worth noting for this clone: Its antigen is currently not known. No much larger clone exists at a distance of one base, and base qualities are not known.

The sequence came from an adult with diffuse large B cell lymphoma. Sequenced: tumor tissue. The chain links TRBV5-6 with TRBJ1-2, with 7 junctional bases fitting TRBD1. For the CDR3, the sequence is CASRLTGNGYTF. The nucleotide sequence is given as TGTGCCAGCAGGTTGACAGGGAATGGCTACACCTTC. Extended through the reference TRBV5-6 and TRBJ1-2 proteins, this CDR3 yields the full variable domain: DAGVTQSPTHLIKTRGQQVTLRCSPKSGHDTVSWYQQALGQGPQFIFQYYEEEERQRGNFPDRFSGHQFPNYSSELNVNALLLGDSALYLCASRLTGNGYTFGSGTRLTVV.